Below are 15 T cell receptor beta chains sequenced from a single sample in a study of shared clonotypes between healthy human individuals (dated by TCRdb to 2018 to 2020). Receptors were amplified or captured by the immunoSEQ multiplex PCR assay. The source is immuneACCESS, and TCRdb retained only in-frame sequences with V and J called. Part of the clones is not carried over; for the studies checked, unresolved V genes explain less than half of this, and the remainder is unexplained. In all, the sample holds some 900,000 clones, and 60% to 85% of those were seen once. In total, the top ten clones hold about 1.5% of the sample. Sequencing input: memory CD4+ T cells sorted from blood. In the paper's terms, the cell subset or site label means: CD45RA-negative fraction. These TCRs come from a man aged 18 to 30 in good health.

J is TRBJ1-4 and V is TRBV5-5; D is perhaps TRBD1 (6 bases). CDR3 length: 14 residues. Trimming removed 5 bases from V and 4 bases from J, with 12 bases in between. Germline V gene lookup returns CDR1 SGHKS and CDR2 YYEKEE (reference sequence). This CDR3 reads CASSPGHSNEKLFF. DNA of the CDR3: TGTGCCAGCAGTCCGGGACACAGTAATGAAAAACTGTTTTTT.

This clone was picked up a small number of times. The chain links TRBV9 to TRBJ1-4; D remains unclear. CDR3 length: 18 amino acids. CDR1 SGDLS and CDR2 YYNGEE come from the germline V gene. V lost 4 bases, J lost 3 bases, and 22 bases lay in between. CDR3 sequence reads: CASSPSSYSNWANEKLFF. Written as DNA, the CDR3 is TGTGCCAGCAGCCCTAGCAGCTATTCGAACTGGGCTAATGAAAAACTGTTTTTT. The variable domain in full, completed from reference TRBV9 and TRBJ1-4, reads DSGVTQTPKHLITATGQRVTLRCSPRSGDLSVYWYQQSLDQGLQFLIQYYNGEERAKGNILERFSAQQFPDLHSELNLSSLELGDSALYFCASSPSSYSNWANEKLFFGSGTQLSVL.

V usage is TRBV5-6 and J usage is TRBJ2-1, with a tentative D call TRBD1 (5 bases). The germline V and J ends were trimmed by 2 bases and 8 bases, with 11 bases remaining between them. This CDR3 comprises 13 residues. Germline CDR1 SGHDT, CDR2 YYEEEE. CDR3 nucleotide sequence: TGTGCCAGCAGCTTCGGCAGGGCGGATGAGCAGTTCTTC. Its protein product is CASSFGRADEQFF.

Concerning this clone itself: A read error is likely, as this CDR3 ends without the conserved phenylalanine or tryptophan. Because the CDR3's place on the DNA is in doubt, the DNA is left out and the CDR3 is given as listed by TCRdb. The chain combines TRBV10-2 with TRBJ1-2. Both ends counted, the CDR3 spans 10 residues. CDR1 and CDR2 from the germline V gene are WSHSY and SAAADI. The CDR3 is CASTKLQKDL.

V usage is TRBV5-6 and J usage is TRBJ2-1, with no clear D. There are 15 residues in the CDR3. Germline V lookup: CDR1 SGHDT, CDR2 YYEEEE. V lost 0 bases to trimming and J lost 0 bases, with 7 bases between them. This CDR3 is CASSLGASSYNEQFF. Written as DNA, the CDR3 is TGTGCCAGCAGCTTGGGTGCAAGCTCCTACAATGAGCAGTTCTTC.

The chain has TRBV2 and TRBJ2-1; 8 bases fit TRBD1. Germline CDR1 SNHLY, CDR2 FYNNEI. Trimming at V came to 7 bases and at J to 9 bases, leaving 5 bases not matched to a gene. The CDR3 runs to 12 residues. CDR3 amino acids: CASIGTGTEQFF. The CDR3 coding sequence is TGTGCCAGCATTGGGACAGGAACTGAGCAGTTCTTC.

V and J are TRBV5-1 and TRBJ2-2, with D maybe TRBD2 (5 bases). CDR1 and CDR2 from the germline V gene are SGHRS and YFSETQ. The CDR3 extends over 15 amino acids. V lost 4 bases, J lost 6 bases, and 16 bases lay in between. The CDR3 region has the DNA TGCGCCAGCAGCCCCTCCGCGGGCCGGTCCGGGGAGCTGTTTTTT. Translation: CASSPSAGRSGELFF.

The gene calls are TRBV27 and TRBJ2-7; 8 nucleotides match TRBD1. This CDR3 contains 14 residues. The V segment lost 4 bases and the J segment 3 bases; nucleotides outside the gene matches: 5. The germline V gene encodes CDR1 MNHEY and CDR2 SMNVEV (reference sequence). In nucleotides, the CDR3 is TGTGCCAGCAGTTCCCAGACAGGGGTCTACGAGCAGTACTTC. It specifies CASSSQTGVYEQYF.

The chain couples TRBV4-3 to TRBJ1-1; no clear D. This CDR3 comprises 13 residues. The V gene lost 2 bases and the J gene lost 3 bases, with 7 bases spanning the gap. Germline CDR1 LGHNA, CDR2 YSLEER. Written as DNA, the CDR3 is TGCGCCAGCAGCCAATTGGAGGACACTGAAGCTTTCTTT. It codes for CASSQLEDTEAFF.

The chain uses TRBV4-1 and TRBJ2-2; D gene unclear. The germline CDR1 and CDR2 sequences are MGHRA and YSYEKL. This CDR3 has 16 amino acids. Between the trimmed V and J ends, which lost 4 bases and 0 bases, there was a span of 12 bases. The CDR3 is CASSPSGSSNTGELFF. CDR3 in DNA: TGCGCCAGCAGCCCCTCGGGTAGCTCGAACACCGGGGAGCTGTTTTTT.

V and J are TRBV9 and TRBJ2-1; 7 bases match TRBD2. Trimming cost V 3 bases and J 2 bases; bases outside gene matches: 5. CDR1 and CDR2 from the germline V gene are SGDLS and YYNGEE. The CDR3 has 15 residues. CDR3 region: CASSGGTITYNEQFF. The DNA for the CDR3 is TGTGCCAGCAGCGGCGGGACTATCACCTACAATGAGCAGTTCTTC.

The rearrangement joins TRBV19 to TRBJ2-5; 12 bases agree with TRBD2. Germline V gene data show CDR1 as LNHDA and CDR2 as SQIVND (reference sequence). V lost 10 bases, J lost 2 bases, and 8 bases stayed unmatched. This CDR3 is built from 15 residues. CDR3 residues: CATRLAGASQETQYF. The CDR3 DNA follows: TGTGCCACTAGACTAGCGGGAGCTAGTCAAGAGACCCAGTACTTC.

The chain links TRBV4-1 to TRBJ1-1; TRBD1 aligns across 8 bases. After removal of 1 base from V and 3 bases from J, the junction contained 7 bases not matched to a gene. Germline assignment: CDR1 MGHRA and CDR2 YSYEKL. The CDR3 extends over 16 amino acids. CDR3 nucleotides: TGCGCCAGCAGCCAAGGGTCGACAGGGGTGGACACTGAAGCTTTCTTT. Translated: CASSQGSTGVDTEAFF.

On this clone itself: Mismatch with germline at one junction end may stem from a read error. J is TRBJ2-2 and V is TRBV9; 11 bases align to TRBD2. Germline V gene data show CDR1 as SGDLS and CDR2 as YYNGEE. The CDR3 runs 15 residues. Here the CDR3 reads CASTVAGGSTGELFF. The DNA for the CDR3 is TGTGCCAGCACCGTAGCGGGAGGGTCCACCGGGGAGCTGTTTTTT.

This sequence joins TRBV5-1 and TRBJ1-1; TRBD1 matches 8 bases. This CDR3 is 15 amino acids long. V trimming: 4 bases; J trimming: 1 base; junction bases outside the gene matches: 6. Germline lookup yields CDR1 SGHRS and CDR2 YFSETQ. The CDR3 nucleotides are TGCGCCAGCAGCCCGACAGGGGTTCGGAACACTGAAGCTTTCTTT. This encodes CASSPTGVRNTEAFF.